These 7 T cell receptor beta chains share one sample of origin, sequenced in a study of blood T cell repertoires in COVID-19. Sequencing used immunoSEQ multiplex PCR; TCRdb keeps in-frame clones, though not all of them. Seen here are roughly 26,000 clones, approximately 93% observed once, and the top ten hold around 4%. Sequenced input: peripheral blood. The source is a human donor with active COVID-19. The donor label of this sample is uncertain.

The rearrangement joins TRBV12-3 or TRBV12-4 to TRBJ1-3, with 7 bases aligning to TRBD1. Germline trimming cut 5 bases from V and 2 bases from J; bases unmatched to any gene: 0. The CDR3 contains 13 residues. CDR3 in DNA: TGTGCCAGCAGTCAGGGGGCTGGAAACACCATATATTTT. Protein product: CASSQGAGNTIYF.

V and J are TRBV27 and TRBJ2-7; no reliable D call. Trimming stripped 1 base from V and 1 base from J, with 8 bases between. This CDR3 has 14 residues. In germline, CDR1 is MNHEY, CDR2 SMNVEV (reference sequence). CDR3 sequence: CASSLWSRSYEQYF. DNA of the CDR3: TGTGCCAGCAGTTTATGGTCCAGATCCTACGAGCAGTACTTC.

This clone was seen just once. The chain has TRBV28 and TRBJ1-6, with D perhaps matching TRBD1 (6 bases). This CDR3 contains 14 residues. V was pared by 7 bases and J by 2 bases, with 9 bases between. Germline loops: CDR1 MDHEN, CDR2 SYDVKM. The CDR3 DNA reads as TGTGCCAGCACCACAGGGCCCTATAATTCACCCCTCCACTTT. Residues: CASTTGPYNSPLHF.

This chain links TRBV19 with TRBJ2-5; 9 bases align to TRBD1. The junction had 6 bases not matched to a gene; V was cut back by 5 bases and J by 2 bases. The CDR3 is made up of 15 amino acids. Per the germline V gene, CDR1 is LNHDA and CDR2 is SQIVND (reference sequence). CDR3 residues: CASSSAGTGQETQYF. In DNA form, the CDR3 reads TGTGCCAGTAGTTCCGCCGGGACAGGGCAAGAGACCCAGTACTTC. Drawing the rest from reference TRBV19 and TRBJ2-5, the complete variable domain is DGGITQSPKYLFRKEGQNVTLSCEQNLNHDAMYWYRQDPGQGLRLIYYSQIVNDFQKGDIAEGYSVSREKKESFPLTVTSAQKNPTAFYLCASSSAGTGQETQYFGPGTRLLVL.

The chain employs TRBV6-1 and TRBJ1-5, with D unresolved. Germline V gene sequence: CDR1 MNHNS, CDR2 SASEGT. This CDR3 comprises 14 residues. V lost 0 bases to trimming and J lost 1 base, with 4 bases between them. The CDR3 nucleotides are TGTGCCAGCAGTGAAGCCAGGAGCAATCAGCCCCAGCATTTT. It codes for CASSEARSNQPQHF.

CDR3 loop: CSGRTSGRYEQYF. The CDR3 coding sequence is TGCAGCGGCCGGACTAGCGGGAGATACGAGCAGTACTTC. The chain uses TRBV29-1 and TRBJ2-7; 13 positions match TRBD2. Looked up from germline, CDR1 is SQVTM and CDR2 is ANQGSEA. The V gene end was trimmed by 7 bases and the J gene end by 4 bases; junction bases not matched to a gene: 4. There are 13 residues in the CDR3.

The rearrangement uses TRBV4-1 and TRBJ2-3; maybe TRBD2 (7 bases). Germline V lookup: CDR1 MGHRA, CDR2 YSYEKL. V gave up 0 bases and J gave up 4 bases, with 20 bases separating them. This CDR3 comprises 18 residues. In DNA, the CDR3 is TGCGCCAGCAGCCAAGATAGGGGGATGTCGGGGGGACCAGATACGCAGTATTTT. Translation gives CASSQDRGMSGGPDTQYF.